This record looks at one T cell receptor beta chain sequence and its context. Germline V gene lookup returns CDR1 MNHNY and CDR2 SVGAGI (reference sequence). Trimming took 6 bases from V and 1 from J; bases not matched to a gene: 4. This CDR3 comprises 14 residues. Some clones are missing from TCRdb's copy, which holds only in-frame ones; the method was immunoSEQ multiplex PCR. This table has under 300,000 clones, around 77% appearing once. This entry belongs to a study of cytotoxic CD8 clonotypes in ibrutinib-treated CLL. About the study: Within the patient group, 11 were relapsed/refractory and roughly 14 treatment-naive, and 17 were IGHV unmutated. Samples averaged roughly 280,000 productive templates and 80,000 to 100,000 productive rearrangements.

Sequenced here: PBMCs, sampled at disease progression, from a patient treated with ibrutinib. The TCR was taken from a human donor with chronic lymphocytic leukemia. V gene TRBV6-6 combines with J gene TRBJ1-1; 8 bases agree with TRBD1. The DNA of the CDR3 is TGTGCCAGCAGGCGACAGGGGACGAACACTGAAGCTTTCTTT. Its translation is CASRRQGTNTEAFF.